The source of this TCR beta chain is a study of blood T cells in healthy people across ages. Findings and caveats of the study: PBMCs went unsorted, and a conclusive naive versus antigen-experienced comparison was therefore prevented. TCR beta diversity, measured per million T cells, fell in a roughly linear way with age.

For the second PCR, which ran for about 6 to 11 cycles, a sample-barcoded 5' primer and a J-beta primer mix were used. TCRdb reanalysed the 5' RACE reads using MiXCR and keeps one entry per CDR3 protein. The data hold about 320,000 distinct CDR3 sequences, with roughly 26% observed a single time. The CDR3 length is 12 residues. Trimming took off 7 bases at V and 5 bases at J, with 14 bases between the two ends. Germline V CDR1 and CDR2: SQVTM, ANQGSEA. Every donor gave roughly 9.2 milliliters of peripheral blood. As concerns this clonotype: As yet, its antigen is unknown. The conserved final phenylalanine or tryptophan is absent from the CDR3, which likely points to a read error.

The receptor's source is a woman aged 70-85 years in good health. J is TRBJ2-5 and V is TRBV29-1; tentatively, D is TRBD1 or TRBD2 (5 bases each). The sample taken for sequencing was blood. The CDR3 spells CSGYTGGETQYL. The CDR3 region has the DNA TGCAGCGGGTATACAGGCGGGGAGACCCAGTACCTC.